These 26 T cell receptor beta chains were all obtained from the same sample, sequenced in a study of regulatory T cells in long-lasting Graves disease. iRepertoire HTBI primers and Arm-PCR of CDR3 regions built TCR beta libraries. TCRdb itself ran the multiplex PCR reads through MiXCR, one entry per CDR3 protein. The table has around 400,000 distinct CDR3 sequences, 23% seen once. Time point given: persistent/refractory GD, antithyroid drugs over 5 years with positive TRAb. Scientists built the TCR library using RNA that was extracted from PBMCs. Specimen: peripheral blood mononuclear cells (PBMCs), collected when the disease was refractory, from a patient treated with antithyroid drugs. These receptors all stem from a female donor with Graves disease.

This chain connects TRBV20-1 to TRBJ1-2; a weak D match, TRBD1 (5 bases). V lost 1 base to trimming and J lost 8 bases, with 29 bases between them. Germline CDR1 DFQATT, CDR2 SNEGSKA (reference sequence). The CDR3 length is 18 residues. CDR3 sequence reads: CSARGGGQFRGSISGYTF. In nucleotides, the CDR3 is TGCAGTGCTAGAGGAGGAGGGCAGTTCCGGGGGTCTATTTCGGGCTACACCTTC.

The rearrangement links TRBV27 to TRBJ2-7; D possibly corresponds to TRBD1 (6 bases). Germline V gives CDR1 MNHEY, CDR2 SMNVEV (reference sequence). With 5 bases removed from V and 2 bases from J, the gap between germline ends came to 16 bases. The CDR3 loop spans 15 amino acids. The CDR3 coding sequence is TGTGCCAGCAGTGGTAATGGGGCAGGGGCCTACGAGCAGTACTTC. Its translation: CASSGNGAGAYEQYF.

The rearrangement links TRBV10-3 to TRBJ2-7; 9 bases are shared with TRBD2. This CDR3 has 16 amino acids. With 11 bases clipped from V and 5 bases from J, the junction kept 19 bases outside the gene matches. Germline CDR1 is ENHRY and CDR2 is SYGVKD. CDR3 sequence: CAPFQSSGRNTHEQYF. CDR3 sequence (DNA): TGTGCCCCCTTCCAGAGTAGCGGGAGAAATACCCACGAGCAGTACTTC.

J is TRBJ1-6 and V is TRBV29-1, with D unresolved. From germline, CDR1 is SQVTM and CDR2 ANQGSEA. CDR3 size: 13 residues. The V and J ends lost 4 bases and 7 bases respectively, with 11 bases between them. CDR3 sequence: CSVGVSLNSPLHF. The CDR3 bases are TGCAGCGTTGGTGTAAGTCTCAATTCACCCCTCCACTTT.

This clonotype occurred many times. The chain is built from TRBV3-1 and TRBJ2-7; the D gene is possibly TRBD2 (5 bases). The CDR3 covers 12 residues. V was trimmed by 3 bases and J by 4 bases, leaving 7 bases between them. Germline CDR1 is LGHDT and CDR2 is YNNKEL (reference sequence). The CDR3 loop is CASSHTGYEQYF. The CDR3 bases are TGTGCCAGCAGCCACACGGGGTACGAGCAGTACTTC.

This clonotype was picked up a small number of times. The CDR3 nucleotides read TGTGCCAGCAGTGAACTTCCCAGATATAATTCACCCCTCCACTTT. Translation: CASSELPRYNSPLHF. This chain connects TRBV6-1 to TRBJ1-6; D remains ambiguous. V was pared by 2 bases and J by 4 bases, with 9 bases between. The CDR3 is 15 amino acids. Germline loops: CDR1 MNHNS, CDR2 SASEGT.

This clonotype showed up many times. This chain joins TRBV12-3 or TRBV12-4 and TRBJ2-5, with D possibly matching TRBD2 (6 bases). The CDR3 is made up of 14 amino acids. Deletions cut 6 bases from V and 2 bases from J, with 13 bases between. CDR3 in DNA: TGTGCCAGCAGCTCTCTAGCGATTCAAGAGACCCAGTACTTC. Its protein is CASSSLAIQETQYF.

There are a few counts of this clonotype. In DNA form, the CDR3 reads TGCGCCAGCAGCTTGGGGTCCGGTAAAGGTGAAAAACTGTTTTTT. Encoded protein: CASSLGSGKGEKLFF. The gene calls are TRBV5-1 and TRBJ1-4; unclear D gene. There are 15 residues in the CDR3. From germline, CDR1 is SGHRS and CDR2 YFSETQ. Trimming pared 0 bases from V and 7 bases from J, leaving 13 bases between.

This clonotype was seen a handful of times. The CDR3 region has the DNA TGCAGTGCCCGAAAGGTGGGAGGCACTGAAGCTTTCTTT. Its protein is CSARKVGGTEAFF. V and J are TRBV20-1 and TRBJ1-1; no firm D call. Between the trimmed V and J ends, which lost 6 bases and 4 bases, there was a span of 15 bases. Germline lookup yields CDR1 DFQATT and CDR2 SNEGSKA (reference sequence). CDR3 length: 13 residues.

This clonotype was counted only a few times. The CDR3 protein is CASRVGAVKSGEQFF. The CDR3 region has the DNA TGCGCCAGCAGAGTTGGGGCGGTGAAGTCGGGTGAGCAGTTCTTC. The chain is built from TRBV5-1 and TRBJ2-1, with D possibly TRBD1 on 5 matching bases. Germline V CDR1 and CDR2: SGHRS, YFSETQ. The CDR3 runs 15 residues. With 5 bases removed from V and 9 bases from J, the gap between germline ends came to 21 bases.

The chain combines TRBV28 with TRBJ2-7, with D tentatively TRBD2 (5 bases). CDR3 size: 11 residues. Trimming removed 7 bases at V and 5 bases at J, with 9 bases between. The V gene's germline CDR1 is MDHEN and CDR2 SYDVKM. CDR3 in amino acids: CASTGMNEQYF. Here the CDR3 DNA reads TGTGCCAGCACGGGGATGAACGAGCAGTACTTC.

This clonotype has a count of ten or more. The chain is built from TRBV7-2 and TRBJ2-1; D unresolved. This CDR3 has 15 amino acids. Trimming stripped 3 bases from V and 1 base from J, with 10 bases between. Germline CDR1 reads SGHTA; CDR2 reads FQGNSA. CDR3 in DNA: TGTGCCAGCAGCTTGTGGGCACTATCCTACAATGAGCAGTTCTTC. Encoded protein: CASSLWALSYNEQFF.

The chain uses TRBV2 and TRBJ1-5; no firm D call. The germline V gene encodes CDR1 SNHLY and CDR2 FYNNEI. The V end was cut by 2 bases, the J end by 1 base, with 12 bases between. The CDR3 is made up of 16 amino acids. Here the CDR3 reads CASSETSARSNQPQHF. The CDR3 DNA sequence: TGTGCCAGCAGTGAAACTAGTGCGAGGAGCAATCAGCCCCAGCATTTT.

The chain has TRBV2 and TRBJ2-2; no clear D gene. The CDR3 is 11 residues long. V was pared by 2 bases and J by 9 bases, with 4 bases between. Germline V gene sequence: CDR1 SNHLY, CDR2 FYNNEI. The CDR3: CASSESWELFF. CDR3 DNA: TGTGCCAGCAGTGAAAGTTGGGAGCTGTTTTTT. The variable domain in full, completed from reference TRBV2 and TRBJ2-2, reads EPEVTQTPSHQVTQMGQEVILRCVPISNHLYFYWYRQILGQKVEFLVSFYNNEISEKSEIFDDQFSVERPDGSNFTLKIRSTKLEDSAMYFCASSESWELFFGEGSRLTVL.

This clonotype was seen only a few times. The gene calls are TRBV6-1 and TRBJ1-6, with D possibly being TRBD1 (6 bases). Germline CDR1 and CDR2: MNHNS and SASEGT. The CDR3 has 16 amino acids. Trimming stripped 5 bases from V and 2 bases from J, with 13 bases between. The CDR3 spells CASSKDRRTYNSPLHF. The CDR3 coding sequence is TGTGCCAGCAGTAAAGACAGGCGCACCTATAATTCACCCCTCCACTTT.

As concerns this clonotype: Being one base from a much bigger clone, this may be a read error. The J gene is TRBJ2-7, the V gene TRBV2, with D hard to call. V lost 7 bases to trimming and J lost 4 bases, with 20 bases between them. CDR3 length: 15 amino acids. Looked up from germline, CDR1 is SNHLY and CDR2 is FYNNEI. The CDR3: CASTSAIKPRYEQYF. The CDR3 coding sequence is TGTGCCAGCACTTCTGCCATTAAACCCCGGTACGAGCAGTACTTC.

This clonotype was observed many times. The chain recombines TRBV12-3 or TRBV12-4 with TRBJ2-7; D remains ambiguous. Between the trimmed V and J ends, which lost 6 bases and 2 bases, there was a span of 14 bases. This CDR3 has 14 residues. CDR3 sequence reads: CASSLPGVTYEQYF. In nucleotides, the CDR3 is TGTGCCAGCAGCTTGCCCGGTGTTACCTACGAGCAGTACTTC.

This clonotype was found a few times. This chain uses TRBV11-3 with TRBJ2-2; 7 nucleotides line up with TRBD2. With 2 bases clipped from V and 0 bases from J, the junction kept 12 bases outside the gene matches. Germline V gene sequence: CDR1 SGHNT, CDR2 YENEEA. This CDR3 spans 19 amino acids. The CDR3 protein is CASSLQGRGLAANTGELFF. As DNA, the CDR3 is TGTGCCAGCAGCTTACAAGGGAGAGGGCTAGCGGCGAACACCGGGGAGCTGTTTTTT.

This clonotype turned up a few times. The chain carries TRBV24-1 and TRBJ1-5, with D uncertain. Germline loops: CDR1 KGHDR, CDR2 SFDVKD. This CDR3 is built from 14 residues. V lost 4 bases and J lost 0, with 6 bases in between. CDR3 DNA: TGTGCCACCAGTGAAGGTAATAGCAATCAGCCCCAGCATTTT. Its translation is CATSEGNSNQPQHF.

This clonotype showed up many times. This chain uses TRBV7-8 with TRBJ2-7; 9 bases fit TRBD2. The CDR3 consists of 16 residues. V lost 0 bases and J lost 2; bases outside the gene matches: 5. Germline V CDR1 and CDR2: SGHVS, FQNEAQ. The CDR3: CASSLARGGGPYEQYF. The CDR3 nucleotides read TGTGCCAGCAGCTTAGCGCGGGGGGGAGGGCCCTACGAGCAGTACTTC.

V is TRBV29-1 and J is TRBJ2-3; 8 bases line up with TRBD1. Germline assignment: CDR1 SQVTM and CDR2 ANQGSEA. CDR3 length: 15 residues. V was clipped by 6 bases and J by 4 bases; unmatched bases: 12. Here the CDR3 reads CSVVTGADTADTQYF. The CDR3 DNA is TGCAGCGTCGTGACAGGGGCGGACACGGCAGATACGCAGTATTTT.

This clonotype was seen only a few times. V and J are TRBV7-2 and TRBJ2-5, with D perhaps matching TRBD1 (6 bases). The CDR3 runs to 14 residues. Germline V CDR1 and CDR2: SGHTA, FQGNSA. Trimming removed 6 bases at V and 5 bases at J, with 16 bases between. The DNA for the CDR3 is TGTGCCAGCAGACCAACAACAGGGTTGGAGACCCAGTACTTC. Translation: CASRPTTGLETQYF.

The chain uses TRBV6-1 and TRBJ1-5; 8 bases line up with TRBD1. The CDR3 has 15 amino acids. The germline gives CDR1 MNHNS, CDR2 SASEGT. Unmatched junction bases numbered 8, after V lost 6 bases and J lost 4 bases. The CDR3 loop is CASRRDRTPNQPQHF. The DNA for the CDR3 is TGTGCCAGCAGGCGGGACAGGACACCTAATCAGCCCCAGCATTTT.

V and J are TRBV19 and TRBJ2-7, with 10 positions matching TRBD1. The CDR3 consists of 16 residues. The ends lost 1 base at V and 3 bases at J; junction bases unmatched: 6. CDR1 and CDR2 (germline): LNHDA, SQIVND (reference sequence). The CDR3 sequence: CASSIGGQGVNYEQYF. DNA of the CDR3: TGTGCCAGTAGTATAGGCGGACAGGGGGTCAACTACGAGCAGTACTTC. Combining the CDR3 with reference TRBV19 and TRBJ2-7 gives the whole variable domain DGGITQSPKYLFRKEGQNVTLSCEQNLNHDAMYWYRQDPGQGLRLIYYSQIVNDFQKGDIAEGYSVSREKKESFPLTVTSAQKNPTAFYLCASSIGGQGVNYEQYFGPGTRLTVT.

The chain combines TRBV7-9 with TRBJ1-4, with a possible D match to TRBD1 (5 bases). The CDR3 contains 14 residues. Looked up from germline, CDR1 is SEHNR and CDR2 is FQNEAQ (reference sequence). V was cut by 4 bases and J by 3 bases, with 9 bases left in between. CDR3 coding DNA: TGTGCCAGCAGCTCATCGGGGCCTAATGAAAAACTGTTTTTT. Its translation is CASSSSGPNEKLFF.

This clonotype has a handful of counts. The CDR3 does not end in the conserved phenylalanine or tryptophan, so this is likely a read error. It is unclear where the CDR3 begins or ends on the DNA, so no DNA is shown, and the CDR3 is as TCRdb lists it. The chain combines TRBV24-1 with TRBJ1-2; the D call of TRBD1 is as the table states it, not checked on the DNA. The CDR3 spans 14 residues, counting both ends. The germline gives CDR1 KGHDR, CDR2 SFDVKD. The CDR3 loop reads CATSEKRQGAERLL.